This T cell receptor (beta chain) was sequenced for a study of cytomegalovirus exposure and HLA in healthy donors. Study observations and caveats: Published work reported that the classifier diagnosed cytomegalovirus status with high specificity and sensitivity. The authors listed approximately 160 TCR beta chains as cytomegalovirus-associated. TCR sequences were mostly rare, though some public TCRs occurred in many donors.

Remarks on this clone: The antigen remains undetermined.

Germline CDR1 MNHEY, CDR2 SMNVEV (reference sequence). Trimming took 0 bases from V and 1 from J, leaving 7 bases between them. The CDR3 is 16 amino acids. Only in-frame clones appear in the TCRdb table, and some are missing; sequencing was by immunoSEQ multiplex PCR. The table records about 82,000 clones, 85% to 95% of them present only once. The rearrangement uses TRBV27 and TRBJ2-6; D remains unclear. The TCR originated in a woman aged 18-29 years in good health and CMV-seronegative. Sequencing used PBMCs. The CDR3 DNA is TGTGCCAGCAGTTTATCACGGTCGTCTGGGGCCAACGTCCTGACTTTC. It codes for CASSLSRSSGANVLTF.